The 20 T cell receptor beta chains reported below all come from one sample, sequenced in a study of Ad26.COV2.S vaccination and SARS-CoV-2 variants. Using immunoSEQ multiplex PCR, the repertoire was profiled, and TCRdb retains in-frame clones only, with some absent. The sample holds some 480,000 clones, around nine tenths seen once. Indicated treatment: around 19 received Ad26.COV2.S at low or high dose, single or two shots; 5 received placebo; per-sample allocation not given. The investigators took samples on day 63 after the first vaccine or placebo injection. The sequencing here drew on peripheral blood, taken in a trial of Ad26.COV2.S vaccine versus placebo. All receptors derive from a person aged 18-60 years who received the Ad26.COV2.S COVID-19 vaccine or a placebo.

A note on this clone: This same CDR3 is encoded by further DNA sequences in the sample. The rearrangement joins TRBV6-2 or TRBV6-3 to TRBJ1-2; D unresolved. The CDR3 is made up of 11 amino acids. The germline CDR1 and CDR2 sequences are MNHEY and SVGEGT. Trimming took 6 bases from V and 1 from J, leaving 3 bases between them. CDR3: CASSNNYGYTF. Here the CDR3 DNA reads TGTGCCAGCAGCAATAACTATGGCTACACCTTC.

CDR3 region: CASSLVSWGGTFEQFF. The CDR3 region has the DNA TGTGCCAGCAGCTTAGTGAGTTGGGGAGGAACATTTGAGCAGTTCTTC. J is TRBJ2-1 and V is TRBV7-8, with D tentatively TRBD2 (6 bases). The CDR3 totals 16 residues. Germline V gene lookup returns CDR1 SGHVS and CDR2 FQNEAQ. V was cut by 1 base and J by 9 bases, with 19 bases left in between.

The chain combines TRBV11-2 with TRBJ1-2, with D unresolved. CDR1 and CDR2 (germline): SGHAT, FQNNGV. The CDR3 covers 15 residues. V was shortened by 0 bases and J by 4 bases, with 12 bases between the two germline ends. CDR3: CASSLDLTDVYGYTF. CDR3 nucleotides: TGTGCCAGCAGCTTAGATTTGACCGACGTCTATGGCTACACCTTC.

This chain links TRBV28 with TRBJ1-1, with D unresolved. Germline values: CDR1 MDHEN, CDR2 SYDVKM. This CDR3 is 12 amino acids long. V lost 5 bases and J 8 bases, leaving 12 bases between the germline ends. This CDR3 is CASSPGRGEAFF. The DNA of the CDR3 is TGTGCCAGCAGTCCTGGTCGCGGGGAAGCTTTCTTT.

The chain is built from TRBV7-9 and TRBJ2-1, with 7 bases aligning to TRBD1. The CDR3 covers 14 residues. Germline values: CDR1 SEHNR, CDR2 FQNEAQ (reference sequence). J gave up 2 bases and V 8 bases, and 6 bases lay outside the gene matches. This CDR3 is CASGQQGTYNEQFF. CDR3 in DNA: TGTGCCAGCGGTCAACAGGGGACCTACAATGAGCAGTTCTTC.

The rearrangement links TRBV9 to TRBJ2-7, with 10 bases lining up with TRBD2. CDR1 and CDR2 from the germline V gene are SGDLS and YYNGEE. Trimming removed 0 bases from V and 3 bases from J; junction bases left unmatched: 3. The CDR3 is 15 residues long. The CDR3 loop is CASSVGGTSDYEQYF. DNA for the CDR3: TGTGCCAGCAGCGTAGGGGGGACTAGCGACTACGAGCAGTACTTC. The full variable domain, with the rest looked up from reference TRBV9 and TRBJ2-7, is DSGVTQTPKHLITATGQRVTLRCSPRSGDLSVYWYQQSLDQGLQFLIQYYNGEERAKGNILERFSAQQFPDLHSELNLSSLELGDSALYFCASSVGGTSDYEQYFGPGTRLTVT.

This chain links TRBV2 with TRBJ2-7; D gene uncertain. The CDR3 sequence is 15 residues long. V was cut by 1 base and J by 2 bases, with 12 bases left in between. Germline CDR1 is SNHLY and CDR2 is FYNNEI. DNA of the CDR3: TGTGCCAGCAGTGAAGAAATCTATACCACCTACGAGCAGTACTTC. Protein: CASSEEIYTTYEQYF. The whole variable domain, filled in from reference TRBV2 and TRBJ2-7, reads EPEVTQTPSHQVTQMGQEVILRCVPISNHLYFYWYRQILGQKVEFLVSFYNNEISEKSEIFDDQFSVERPDGSNFTLKIRSTKLEDSAMYFCASSEEIYTTYEQYFGPGTRLTVT.

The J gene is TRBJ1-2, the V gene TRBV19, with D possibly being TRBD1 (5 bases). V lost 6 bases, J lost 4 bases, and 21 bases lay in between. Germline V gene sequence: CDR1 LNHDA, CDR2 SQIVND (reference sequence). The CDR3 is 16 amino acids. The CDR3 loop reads CASRSSRGQTPYGYTF. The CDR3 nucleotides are TGTGCCAGTAGATCATCAAGGGGCCAGACCCCCTATGGCTACACCTTC.

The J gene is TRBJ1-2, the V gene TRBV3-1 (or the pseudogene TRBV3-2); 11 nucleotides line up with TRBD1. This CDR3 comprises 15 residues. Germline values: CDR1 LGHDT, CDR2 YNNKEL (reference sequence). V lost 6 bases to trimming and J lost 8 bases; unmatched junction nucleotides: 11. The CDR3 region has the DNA TGTGCCAGCAGAACCGGGACAGGGGGTTTCAGGGGCTACACCTTC. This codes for CASRTGTGGFRGYTF.

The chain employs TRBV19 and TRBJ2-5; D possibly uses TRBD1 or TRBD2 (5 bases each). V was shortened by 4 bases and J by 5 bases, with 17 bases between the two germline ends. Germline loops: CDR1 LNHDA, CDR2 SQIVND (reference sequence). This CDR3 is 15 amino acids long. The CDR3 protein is CASSTTWGWGETQYF. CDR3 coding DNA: TGTGCCAGTAGTACCACCTGGGGTTGGGGGGAGACCCAGTACTTC. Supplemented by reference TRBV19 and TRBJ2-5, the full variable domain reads DGGITQSPKYLFRKEGQNVTLSCEQNLNHDAMYWYRQDPGQGLRLIYYSQIVNDFQKGDIAEGYSVSREKKESFPLTVTSAQKNPTAFYLCASSTTWGWGETQYFGPGTRLLVL.

The CDR3: CASSSNRGADGYTF. CDR3 nucleotide sequence: TGTGCCAGCAGCTCAAACCGCGGGGCTGATGGCTACACCTTC. The gene calls are TRBV5-4 and TRBJ1-2, with a weak D call TRBD1 (5 bases). V gave up 3 bases and J gave up 6 bases, with 15 bases separating them. Germline CDR1 reads SGHNT; CDR2 reads YYREEE (reference sequence). The CDR3 sequence is 14 residues long.

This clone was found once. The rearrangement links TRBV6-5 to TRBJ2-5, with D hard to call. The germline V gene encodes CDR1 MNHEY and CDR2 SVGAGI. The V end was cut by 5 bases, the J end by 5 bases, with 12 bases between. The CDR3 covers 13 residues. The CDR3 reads CASSPPAVETQYF. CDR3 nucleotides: TGTGCCAGCAGTCCCCCTGCCGTTGAGACCCAGTACTTC.

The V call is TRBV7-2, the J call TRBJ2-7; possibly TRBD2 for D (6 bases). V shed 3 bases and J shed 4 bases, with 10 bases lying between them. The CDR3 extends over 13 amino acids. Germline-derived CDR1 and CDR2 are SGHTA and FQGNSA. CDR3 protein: CASSFDREYEQYF. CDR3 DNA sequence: TGTGCCAGCAGCTTTGACCGGGAGTACGAGCAGTACTTC. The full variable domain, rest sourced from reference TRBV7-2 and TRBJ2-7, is GAGVSQSPSNKVTEKGKDVELRCDPISGHTALYWYRQSLGQGLEFLIYFQGNSAPDKSGLPSDRFSAERTGGSVSTLTIQRTQQEDSAVYLCASSFDREYEQYFGPGTRLTVT.

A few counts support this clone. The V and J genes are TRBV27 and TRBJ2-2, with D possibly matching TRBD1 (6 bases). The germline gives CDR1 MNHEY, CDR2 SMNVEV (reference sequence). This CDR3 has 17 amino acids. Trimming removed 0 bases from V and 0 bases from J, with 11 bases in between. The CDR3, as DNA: TGTGCCAGCAGTTTATCGGTCGGACAGCCGAACACCGGGGAGCTGTTTTTT. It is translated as CASSLSVGQPNTGELFF.

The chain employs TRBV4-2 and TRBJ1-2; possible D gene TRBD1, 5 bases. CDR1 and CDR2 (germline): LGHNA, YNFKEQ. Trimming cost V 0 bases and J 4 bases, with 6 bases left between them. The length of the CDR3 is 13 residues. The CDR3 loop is CASSQEGTYGYTF. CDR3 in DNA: TGTGCCAGCAGCCAAGAAGGGACCTATGGCTACACCTTC.

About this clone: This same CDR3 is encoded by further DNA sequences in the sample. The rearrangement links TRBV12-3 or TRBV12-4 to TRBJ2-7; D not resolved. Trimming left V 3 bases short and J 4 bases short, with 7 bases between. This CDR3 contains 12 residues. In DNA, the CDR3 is TGTGCCAGCAGTTTGAGTGGGTACGAGCAGTACTTC. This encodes CASSLSGYEQYF.

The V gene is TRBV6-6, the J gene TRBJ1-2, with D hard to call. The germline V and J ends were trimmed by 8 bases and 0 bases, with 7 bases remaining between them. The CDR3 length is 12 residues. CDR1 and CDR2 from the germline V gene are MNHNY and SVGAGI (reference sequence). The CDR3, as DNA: TGTGCCAGCCTATTAGCTAACTATGGCTACACCTTC. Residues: CASLLANYGYTF.

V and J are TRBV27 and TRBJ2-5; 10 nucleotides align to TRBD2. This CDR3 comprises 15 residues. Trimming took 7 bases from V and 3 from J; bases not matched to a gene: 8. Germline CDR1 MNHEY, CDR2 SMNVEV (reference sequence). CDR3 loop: CASMPLAGDKETQYF. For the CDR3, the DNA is TGTGCCAGCATGCCCCTAGCGGGAGATAAAGAGACCCAGTACTTC.

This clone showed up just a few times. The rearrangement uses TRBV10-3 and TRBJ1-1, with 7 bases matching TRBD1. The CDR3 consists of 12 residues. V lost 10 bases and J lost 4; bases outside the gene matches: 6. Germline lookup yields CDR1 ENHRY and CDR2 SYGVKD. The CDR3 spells CATYRGGTEAFF. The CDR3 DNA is TGTGCCACCTACAGGGGAGGCACTGAAGCTTTCTTT.

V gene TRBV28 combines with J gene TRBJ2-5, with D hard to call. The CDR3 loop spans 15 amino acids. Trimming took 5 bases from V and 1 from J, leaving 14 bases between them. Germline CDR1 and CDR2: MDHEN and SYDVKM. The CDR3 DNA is TGTGCCAGCAGTAATCCCCGCGGAACCCAAGAGACCCAGTACTTC. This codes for CASSNPRGTQETQYF.